In this sample, the clone carrying this T cell receptor beta chain turned up many times. Antigen unknown. This record comes from a study of T cells in Graves' hyperthyroidism and ophthalmopathy. CDR1 and CDR2 from the germline V gene are SGHRS and YFSETQ. The ends were cut back, 7 bases at V and 5 bases at J, with 17 bases in the middle. This CDR3 has 14 residues. Points from the study as a whole: Classification by a 13 V-J model distinguished ophthalmopathy from stable hyperthyroidism. Most thyroid-expanded clonotypes above 0.001 were also found in blood.

Patients aged 18 to 65 with hyperthyroidism were newly diagnosed, with duration under 2 months. Uncontrolled infection, other autoimmune disease, pregnancy or lactation led to exclusion. RNA transcripts yielded amplified TCR beta CDR3 regions. First-round RT-PCR targeting the TCR CDR3 was performed with the HTBI primer set. One entry per CDR3 protein, called by TCRdb with MiXCR from the multiplex PCR reads. The repertoire holds about 350,000 distinct CDR3 sequences, approximately 14% seen once, with 20% to 25% in the top ten. The receptor was isolated from a woman aged 30 to 39 with Graves' hyperthyroidism. The chain links TRBV5-1 to TRBJ2-3, with D possibly TRBD1 on 6 matching bases. Sequencing was carried out using blood. The CDR3 coding sequence is TGCGCCAGCCGCCAGGGGTATTCTGGAGATACGCAGTATTTT. This encodes CASRQGYSGDTQYF. The full variable domain, completed using reference TRBV5-1 and TRBJ2-3, is KAGVTQTPRYLIKTRGQQVTLSCSPISGHRSVSWYQQTPGQGLQFLFEYFSETQRNKGNFPGRFSGRQFSNSRSEMNVSTLELGDSALYLCASRQGYSGDTQYFGPGTRLTVL.